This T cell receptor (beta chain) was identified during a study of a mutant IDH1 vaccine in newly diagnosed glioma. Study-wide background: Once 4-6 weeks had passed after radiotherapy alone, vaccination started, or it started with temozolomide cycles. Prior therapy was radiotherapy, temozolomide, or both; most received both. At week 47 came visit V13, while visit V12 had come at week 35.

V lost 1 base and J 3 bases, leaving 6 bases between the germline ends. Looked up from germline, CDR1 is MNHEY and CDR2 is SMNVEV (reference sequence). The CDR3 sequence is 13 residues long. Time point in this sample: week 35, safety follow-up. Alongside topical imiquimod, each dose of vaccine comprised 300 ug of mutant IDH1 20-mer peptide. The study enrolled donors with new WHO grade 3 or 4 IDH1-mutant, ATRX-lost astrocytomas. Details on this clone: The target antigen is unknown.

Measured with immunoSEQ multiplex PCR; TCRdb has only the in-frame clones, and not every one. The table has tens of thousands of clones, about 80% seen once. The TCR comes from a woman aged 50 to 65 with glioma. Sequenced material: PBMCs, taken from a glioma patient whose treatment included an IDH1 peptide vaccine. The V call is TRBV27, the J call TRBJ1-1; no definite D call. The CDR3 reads CASSLFRDTEAFF. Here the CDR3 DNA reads TGTGCCAGCAGTTTATTTCGGGACACTGAAGCTTTCTTT.